This entry is about one TCR beta chain. The antigen remains undetermined. The data were obtained in a study of Ad26.COV2.S vaccination and SARS-CoV-2 variants. The treatment: about 20 received Ad26.COV2.S at low or high dose, single or two shots; five or six received placebo; per-sample allocation not given. Specimens were obtained on day 63 following the first vaccine or placebo injection. A Boston donor was an adult aged 18-55 years. Study-wide points: Vaccine recipients showed a spike-specific TCR breadth that was higher than in placebo recipients. Vaccinees reportedly had broad spike-specific CD8+ and CD4+ T cell responses.

Measured with immunoSEQ multiplex PCR; TCRdb has only the in-frame clones, and not every one. This sample carries around 400,000 clones, approximately 91% of them seen once, and the ten largest clones take around 1.8%. The V gene's germline CDR1 is SGHRS and CDR2 YFSETQ. V shed 0 bases, J shed 0 bases, and the junction held 1 base outside the gene matches. The CDR3 runs 15 residues. This TCR derives from a person aged 18-65 years who received the Ad26.COV2.S COVID-19 vaccine or a placebo. The input for sequencing was peripheral blood, taken in a trial of Ad26.COV2.S vaccine versus placebo. The rearrangement links TRBV5-1 to TRBJ2-7, with 9 bases that match TRBD2. This chain's CDR3 is CASSLGLAASYEQYF. The CDR3, as DNA: TGCGCCAGCAGCTTGGGACTAGCGGCCTCCTACGAGCAGTACTTC.